This record concerns one T cell receptor (beta chain) sequence. Antigen unknown. The sample originates from a study of cytomegalovirus exposure and HLA in healthy donors. The PCR used 60 Vbeta and 13 Jbeta primers. Clones were sequenced by immunoSEQ multiplex PCR, and TCRdb holds only the in-frame ones, with some missing. The table lists over 30,000 clones. Study conclusions and caveats: There were reportedly fewer N-insertions in an Asian-associated ancestry cluster than the roughly 670-donor mean, in a later analysis. Available immune exposure information covered CMV serostatus only. Earlier analysis yielded a pattern in which most TCR beta V segments were productive about 90% or about 30% of the time.

Trimming cost V 0 bases and J 11 bases, with 13 bases left between them. CDR3 length equals 12 residues. Germline V CDR1 and CDR2: GTSNPN, SVGIG (reference sequence). This sequence joins TRBV30 and TRBJ1-1; D is unclear. This sequence was found in a man between 35 and 55 years old in good health and CMV-seronegative. Sequencing input: PBMCs. The CDR3 coding sequence is TGTGCCTGGAGTGTACCGGAGGCGCGCGCTTTCTTT. Its translation: CAWSVPEARAFF.